The 32 T cell receptor beta chains presented below share a single source sample, sequenced in a study of human CD4 T cells and Enterobacteriaceae (TCRdb year 2020). Memory CD4+ T cells were FACS-sorted on a FACSAria III to over 95% purity as all CD4+ cells other than CD45RA+CCR7+CD95- naive cells. Receptor amplification or capture employed the immunoSEQ multiplex PCR assay. The source is immuneACCESS, and TCRdb retained only in-frame sequences with V and J called. Part of the clones is not carried over; for the studies checked, unresolved V genes explain less than half of this, and the remainder is unexplained. Counted in this sample were some 30,000 clones; approximately 80% of them appeared once. The top ten hold approximately 1.5% of the sample. Sequenced: memory CD4+ T cells from blood. This specimen's cell subset or site label, per the study, means: total memory CD4 T cells sorted directly ex vivo, unstimulated. The origin of the receptors is a human donor in good health.

The chain recombines TRBV7-2 with TRBJ2-3; tentative D call: TRBD1 (6 bases). Germline CDR1 and CDR2: SGHTA and FQGNSA. CDR3 size: 15 residues. Trimming removed 1 base from V and 6 bases from J, with 14 bases in between. CDR3 nucleotide sequence: TGTGCCAGCAGCTTAGAAGGCAGGGGCGCCGATACGCAGTATTTT. This sequence encodes CASSLEGRGADTQYF.

This chain joins TRBV11-1 and TRBJ2-7; 7 bases fit TRBD1. Germline CDR1 and CDR2: SGHAT and FQDESV (reference sequence). J gave up 6 bases and V 5 bases, and 4 bases lay outside the gene matches. This CDR3 has 12 amino acids. Here the CDR3 DNA reads TGTGCCAGCAGCCCGACAGGGTTCGAGCAGTACTTC. The encoded protein is CASSPTGFEQYF.

This clone was seen just once. The gene calls are TRBV30 and TRBJ2-7, with D possibly called TRBD1 or TRBD2 (5 bases each). The CDR3 has 13 amino acids. The germline gives CDR1 GTSNPN, CDR2 SVGIG (reference sequence). Trimming removed 0 bases from V and 4 bases from J, with 10 bases in between. CDR3 residues: CAWSVGVGYEQYF. In DNA form, the CDR3 reads TGTGCCTGGAGTGTGGGGGTGGGATACGAGCAGTACTTC.

The gene calls are TRBV27 and TRBJ2-1, with D hard to call. CDR1 and CDR2 from the germline V gene are MNHEY and SMNVEV (reference sequence). Trimming took off 0 bases at V and 2 bases at J, with 8 bases between the two ends. There are 15 residues in the CDR3. The CDR3 reads CASSLSVRAYNEQFF. The CDR3 DNA reads as TGTGCCAGCAGTTTATCAGTGAGAGCCTACAATGAGCAGTTCTTC.

This sequence joins TRBV28 and TRBJ2-5; 7 bases map to TRBD2. Per germline, CDR1 MDHEN and CDR2 SYDVKM. CDR3 length: 14 residues. The V gene end was trimmed by 7 bases and the J gene end by 5 bases; junction bases not matched to a gene: 10. CDR3 protein: CASTQGGSMETQYF. CDR3 coding DNA: TGTGCCAGCACTCAAGGCGGGAGCATGGAGACCCAGTACTTC.

This chain links TRBV7-2 with TRBJ2-3, with 10 bases fitting TRBD1. The CDR3 has 14 residues. J gave up 5 bases and V 5 bases, and 4 bases lay outside the gene matches. Germline CDR1 is SGHTA and CDR2 is FQGNSA. CDR3 DNA sequence: TGTGCCAGCAGCAAAGGGACAGGGGTAGATACGCAGTATTTT. This gives the protein CASSKGTGVDTQYF. The full variable domain, rest sourced from reference TRBV7-2 and TRBJ2-3, is GAGVSQSPSNKVTEKGKDVELRCDPISGHTALYWYRQSLGQGLEFLIYFQGNSAPDKSGLPSDRFSAERTGGSVSTLTIQRTQQEDSAVYLCASSKGTGVDTQYFGPGTRLTVL.

The chain uses TRBV27 and TRBJ2-3; TRBD2 matches at 9 bases. Germline CDR1 and CDR2: MNHEY and SMNVEV (reference sequence). The CDR3 has 18 amino acids. V dropped 3 bases and J dropped 9; count of bases not matched to a gene: 19. DNA of the CDR3: TGTGCCAGCAGTTTTTTCTCGTCAAGGGTAGCGGGAGAAGGGACGCAGTATTTT. Residues: CASSFFSSRVAGEGTQYF.

This sequence joins TRBV7-9 and TRBJ2-1; D uncertain. The V end lost 3 bases, the J end lost 6 bases, and 9 bases lay between the germline ends. The CDR3 runs 13 residues. Germline CDR1 SEHNR, CDR2 FQNEAQ (reference sequence). CDR3 in DNA: TGTGCCAGCAGCTTCGATCGACTCAATGAGCAGTTCTTC. It encodes CASSFDRLNEQFF.

The chain uses TRBV5-1 and TRBJ2-2; 8 bases agree with TRBD2. CDR1 is SGHRS and CDR2 is YFSETQ in the germline V gene. The CDR3 loop spans 17 amino acids. Trimming cost V 2 bases and J 7 bases; bases outside gene matches: 13. The CDR3 here is CASSFGGRAGALGELFF. The CDR3 nucleotides are TGCGCCAGCAGCTTCGGAGGGCGAGCGGGAGCTCTCGGGGAGCTGTTTTTT.

This clone showed up just once. The chain carries TRBV27 and TRBJ2-5, with 8 positions matching TRBD2. The CDR3 has 12 residues. With V trimmed by 6 bases and J by 3 bases, 0 bases remained unmatched. Germline V gene lookup returns CDR1 MNHEY and CDR2 SMNVEV (reference sequence). The CDR3 sequence: CASRGLEETQYF. CDR3 in DNA: TGTGCCAGCAGGGGACTAGAAGAGACCCAGTACTTC.

The J gene is TRBJ1-2, the V gene TRBV5-1; TRBD1 matches 8 bases. Unmatched junction bases numbered 11, after V lost 9 bases and J lost 4 bases. Germline CDR1 and CDR2: SGHRS and YFSETQ. The CDR3 spans 14 residues. The CDR3 spells CATKPQTGGYGYTF. CDR3 in DNA: TGCGCCACCAAACCTCAAACAGGGGGCTATGGCTACACCTTC.

The genes are TRBV19 and TRBJ1-2, with 7 bases lining up with TRBD1. Germline trimming cut 9 bases from V and 3 bases from J; bases unmatched to any gene: 4. From germline, CDR1 is LNHDA and CDR2 SQIVND (reference sequence). The CDR3 has 12 residues. The chain's CDR3 is CASSDRDYGYTF. CDR3 nucleotide sequence: TGTGCCAGCTCCGACAGGGACTATGGCTACACCTTC. Filled out from reference TRBV19 and TRBJ1-2, the complete variable domain reads DGGITQSPKYLFRKEGQNVTLSCEQNLNHDAMYWYRQDPGQGLRLIYYSQIVNDFQKGDIAEGYSVSREKKESFPLTVTSAQKNPTAFYLCASSDRDYGYTFGSGTRLTVV.

The chain carries TRBV28 and TRBJ1-1; D is uncertain. Germline CDR1 and CDR2: MDHEN and SYDVKM. CDR3 length equals 13 residues. V was trimmed by 6 bases and J by 1 base, leaving 9 bases between them. CDR3 residues: CASSRGRNTEAFF. The CDR3 DNA reads TGTGCCAGCAGCCGCGGACGGAACACTGAAGCTTTCTTT.

A single count supports this clone. V gene TRBV29-1 combines with J gene TRBJ2-4; D may match TRBD1 or TRBD2 (5 bases each). CDR3 size: 16 residues. Trimming left V 6 bases short and J 0 bases short, with 18 bases between. The germline V gene encodes CDR1 SQVTM and CDR2 ANQGSEA. For the CDR3, the DNA is TGCAGCGTGATAAAGGGGACGGCCGAAGCCAAAAACATTCAGTACTTC. It codes for CSVIKGTAEAKNIQYF.

CDR3 loop: CASSPRSVGELYNEQFF. CDR3 nucleotides: TGTGCCAGCTCACCACGATCAGTTGGTGAACTATACAATGAGCAGTTCTTC. V gene TRBV18 combines with J gene TRBJ2-1; D is ambiguous. V was shortened by 1 base and J by 4 bases, with 17 bases between the two germline ends. The germline CDR1 and CDR2 sequences are KGHSH and LQKENI. CDR3 size: 17 residues.

The V call is TRBV5-6, the J call TRBJ2-3, with 8 bases matching TRBD1. V lost 5 bases, J lost 8 bases, and 16 bases stayed unmatched. CDR1 is SGHDT, CDR2 YYEEEE, per germline. The CDR3 covers 16 residues. The CDR3, as DNA: TGTGCCAGCAGAGGACAGGGCATCCACCACAGCGGTACGCAGTATTTT. It translates to CASRGQGIHHSGTQYF.

The rearrangement uses TRBV5-8 and TRBJ1-3; D remains ambiguous. Trimming removed 2 bases at V and 2 bases at J, with 8 bases between. Germline V CDR1 and CDR2: SGHTS, YDEGEE. This CDR3 has 14 amino acids. CDR3 region: CASSLRGTGNTIYF. CDR3 in DNA: TGTGCCAGCAGCTTAAGAGGAACTGGAAACACCATATATTTT. Complete variable domain (other parts from reference TRBV5-8 and TRBJ1-3): EAGVTQSPTHLIKTRGQQATLRCSPISGHTSVYWYQQALGLGLQFLLWYDEGEERNRGNFPPRFSGRQFPNYSSELNVNALELEDSALYLCASSLRGTGNTIYFGEGSWLTVV.

The chain uses TRBV19 and TRBJ1-3, with no clear D. V lost 7 bases and J 0 bases, leaving 16 bases between the germline ends. This CDR3 contains 16 residues. Germline V gene data show CDR1 as LNHDA and CDR2 as SQIVND (reference sequence). The CDR3 DNA follows: TGTGCCAGTATTAGAGGGCAGCCGATCTCTGGAAACACCATATATTTT. Residues: CASIRGQPISGNTIYF. The entire variable domain, with the rest obtained from reference TRBV19 and TRBJ1-3, is as follows: DGGITQSPKYLFRKEGQNVTLSCEQNLNHDAMYWYRQDPGQGLRLIYYSQIVNDFQKGDIAEGYSVSREKKESFPLTVTSAQKNPTAFYLCASIRGQPISGNTIYFGEGSWLTVV.

The chain recombines TRBV19 with TRBJ1-1; 9 bases align to TRBD1. After removal of 5 bases from V and 4 bases from J, the junction contained 11 bases not matched to a gene. The CDR3 extends over 16 amino acids. Germline V gene sequence: CDR1 LNHDA, CDR2 SQIVND (reference sequence). CDR3 in DNA: TGTGCCAGTAGTCCCCCTGACAGGGGGATTGTCACTGAAGCTTTCTTT. Protein sequence: CASSPPDRGIVTEAFF.

A remark on this clone: The sample carries other DNA sequences with the same CDR3. The gene calls are TRBV5-6 and TRBJ1-5; 7 bases agree with TRBD1. CDR1 SGHDT and CDR2 YYEEEE come from the germline V gene. The length of the CDR3 is 13 residues. Trimming took 0 bases from V and 7 from J; bases not matched to a gene: 1. The CDR3 DNA reads as TGTGCCAGCAGCTTGGGAGGGGGCCAGCCCCAGCATTTT. As protein: CASSLGGGQPQHF.

This clone was seen just once. The gene calls are TRBV28 and TRBJ1-2; a possible D gene is TRBD1 (6 bases). Per germline, CDR1 MDHEN and CDR2 SYDVKM. The CDR3 loop spans 13 amino acids. The V end lost 3 bases, the J end lost 5 bases, and 10 bases lay between the germline ends. The CDR3 DNA follows: TGTGCCAGCAGTTTGGGGGCAGGGTATGGCTACACCTTC. This encodes CASSLGAGYGYTF.

This clone was observed once. The chain joins TRBV29-1 to TRBJ2-3, with 8 bases lining up with TRBD1. The V and J ends lost 7 bases and 0 bases, in that order; junction bases with no gene match: 9. The CDR3 loop spans 15 amino acids. Germline V gene data show CDR1 as SQVTM and CDR2 as ANQGSEA. CDR3 residues: CSGRTGMFSTDTQYF. CDR3 nucleotides: TGCAGCGGGCGGACAGGGATGTTTAGCACAGATACGCAGTATTTT.

This rearrangement joins TRBV2 to TRBJ2-5; D perhaps matches TRBD2 (5 bases). Trimming stripped 4 bases from V and 2 bases from J, with 14 bases between. In germline, CDR1 is SNHLY, CDR2 FYNNEI. The CDR3 is 15 amino acids. The CDR3 loop reads CASSVFSGRQETQYF. The CDR3 bases are TGTGCCAGCAGTGTATTTTCGGGGAGACAAGAGACCCAGTACTTC. The full variable domain, completed using reference TRBV2 and TRBJ2-5, is EPEVTQTPSHQVTQMGQEVILRCVPISNHLYFYWYRQILGQKVEFLVSFYNNEISEKSEIFDDQFSVERPDGSNFTLKIRSTKLEDSAMYFCASSVFSGRQETQYFGPGTRLLVL.

The chain links TRBV6-1 to TRBJ2-1, with D possibly being TRBD1 (7 bases). The CDR3 length is 14 residues. The germline gives CDR1 MNHNS, CDR2 SASEGT. Trimming took 7 bases from V and 2 from J, leaving 12 bases between them. The CDR3 DNA reads as TGTGCCAGCAACTCAGGGGGGACCTACAATGAGCAGTTCTTC. Its protein is CASNSGGTYNEQFF.

The chain recombines TRBV7-9 with TRBJ1-3, with unresolved D. CDR3 size: 14 residues. The germline V gene has CDR1 SEHNR and CDR2 FQNEAQ (reference sequence). Between the trimmed V and J ends, which lost 4 bases and 0 bases, there was a span of 7 bases. The CDR3 sequence: CASSSHSSGNTIYF. In DNA, the CDR3 is TGTGCCAGCAGCTCTCACAGCTCTGGAAACACCATATATTTT.

This rearrangement joins TRBV5-1 to TRBJ1-1; D may be TRBD1 (6 bases). Trimming removed 1 base from V and 4 bases from J, with 14 bases in between. Germline values: CDR1 SGHRS, CDR2 YFSETQ. The CDR3 has 15 residues. The CDR3 DNA follows: TGCGCCAGCAGCTTGAGAGCAGGGGAAGGCACTGAAGCTTTCTTT. Translating it yields CASSLRAGEGTEAFF.

The rearrangement uses TRBV19 and TRBJ2-1; 10 nucleotides align to TRBD2. Germline V gene sequence: CDR1 LNHDA, CDR2 SQIVND (reference sequence). V lost 8 bases and J lost 9; bases outside the gene matches: 10. This CDR3 spans 14 amino acids. The CDR3 bases are TGTGCCAGTTCGAGGACTAGCGGAGCGAGTGAGCAGTTCTTC. Protein sequence: CASSRTSGASEQFF.

The V gene is TRBV9, the J gene TRBJ2-1; TRBD1 matches at 8 bases. The CDR3 totals 18 residues. The germline V gene has CDR1 SGDLS and CDR2 YYNGEE. V lost 3 bases, J lost 3 bases, and 14 bases stayed unmatched. In DNA, the CDR3 is TGTGCCAGCAGCGCAGAAGCCGCAGGGGGCGGACGCTACAATGAGCAGTTCTTC. Amino acids: CASSAEAAGGGRYNEQFF.

J is TRBJ2-5 and V is TRBV5-4, with D possibly TRBD2 on 5 matching bases. The CDR3 has 15 amino acids. CDR1 and CDR2 (germline): SGHNT, YYREEE (reference sequence). V was trimmed by 4 bases and J by 5 bases, leaving 18 bases between them. The CDR3 reads CASSPREGIGETQYF. DNA for the CDR3: TGTGCCAGCAGCCCACGGGAAGGGATAGGGGAGACCCAGTACTTC. The full variable domain, completed using reference TRBV5-4 and TRBJ2-5, is ETGVTQSPTHLIKTRGQQVTLRCSSQSGHNTVSWYQQALGQGPQFIFQYYREEENGRGNFPPRFSGLQFPNYSSELNVNALELDDSALYLCASSPREGIGETQYFGPGTRLLVL.

In DNA, the CDR3 is TGCGCCAGCAGACCCGAAAGCGGGACTACCTCCTACGAGCAGTACTTC. Its protein product is CASRPESGTTSYEQYF. The V gene is TRBV5-1, the J gene TRBJ2-7; 7 bases agree with TRBD2. The length of the CDR3 is 16 residues. V shed 5 bases and J 0 bases; nucleotides not matched to a gene: 11. The germline CDR1 and CDR2 sequences are SGHRS and YFSETQ.

V usage is TRBV10-3 and J usage is TRBJ1-5, with a weak D call TRBD1 (5 bases). This CDR3 contains 14 residues. Germline V gene sequence: CDR1 ENHRY, CDR2 SYGVKD. V lost 4 bases and J lost 6, with 13 bases in between. This CDR3 is CAISVGGVGQPQHF. The DNA of the CDR3 is TGTGCCATCAGTGTGGGGGGGGTTGGTCAGCCCCAGCATTTT.

In this sample, this clone turned up once. The chain joins TRBV7-2 to TRBJ2-5; possible D gene TRBD2, 5 bases. There are 14 residues in the CDR3. Trimming removed 3 bases from V and 1 base from J, with 9 bases in between. Looked up from germline, CDR1 is SGHTA and CDR2 is FQGNSA. This chain's CDR3 is CASSFSSLQETQYF. CDR3 DNA sequence: TGTGCCAGCAGCTTCTCTAGCCTCCAAGAGACCCAGTACTTC. The entire variable domain, with the rest obtained from reference TRBV7-2 and TRBJ2-5, is as follows: GAGVSQSPSNKVTEKGKDVELRCDPISGHTALYWYRQSLGQGLEFLIYFQGNSAPDKSGLPSDRFSAERTGGSVSTLTIQRTQQEDSAVYLCASSFSSLQETQYFGPGTRLLVL.